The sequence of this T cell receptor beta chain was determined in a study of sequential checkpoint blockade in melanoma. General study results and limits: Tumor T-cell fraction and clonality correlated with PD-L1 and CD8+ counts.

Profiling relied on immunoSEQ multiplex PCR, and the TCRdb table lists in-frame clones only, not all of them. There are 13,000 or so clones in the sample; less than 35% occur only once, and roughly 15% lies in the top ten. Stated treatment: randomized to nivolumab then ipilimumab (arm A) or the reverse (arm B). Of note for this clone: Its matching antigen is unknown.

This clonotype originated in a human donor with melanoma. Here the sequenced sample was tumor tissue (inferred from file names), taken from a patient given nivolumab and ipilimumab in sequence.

Here the CDR3 reads CASSLILAGQETQYF. The CDR3 region has the DNA TGTGCCAGCAGTTTAATCCTAGCGGGGCAAGAGACCCAGTACTTC. The V gene is TRBV28, the J gene TRBJ2-5, with 9 positions matching TRBD2. V lost 2 bases and J lost 2; bases outside the gene matches: 3. Germline values: CDR1 MDHEN, CDR2 SYDVKM. The CDR3 consists of 15 residues.